Each of the 13 T cell receptor beta chains below was sequenced from the same sample in a study of T cell clonality in common variable immunodeficiency. Method: immunoSEQ multiplex PCR; TCRdb's copy keeps in-frame clones and lacks some. The sample shows around 50,000 clones, none of them appearing just once. The sample consisted of peripheral blood mononuclear cells. All receptors derive from a person between 18 and 75 years old in good health.

Ten or more counts support this clone. The DNA ends 3 residues before the CDR3 does, and the rest of the CDR3 is filled in from the germline J gene. The V gene is TRBV20-1, the J gene TRBJ2-7; weak D call: TRBD2 (6 bases). The germline CDR1 and CDR2 sequences are DFQATT and SNEGSKA (reference sequence). V lost 3 bases, J lost 4 bases, and 13 bases lay in between. The CDR3 is made up of 13 amino acids. CDR3 loop: CSASSAGIYEQYF. The covered CDR3 bases are TGCAGTGCTAGTTCTGCGGGAATATACGAG.

This clone has a count of ten or more. Read sequence stops 3 residues before the CDR3 end, and the germline J gene provides the missing end. The genes are TRBV7-8 and TRBJ2-7; 11 positions agree with TRBD2. The CDR3 covers 16 residues. Germline trimming cut 5 bases from V and 1 base from J; bases unmatched to any gene: 7. Germline loops: CDR1 SGHVS, CDR2 FQNEAQ. CDR3 DNA, as far as it was read: TGTGCCAGCAGCCTAATAGCGGGGGGGCGGTCCTACGAG. Translated: CASSLIAGGRSYE. The full CDR3 protein is CASSLIAGGRSYEQYF.

Turning to this clone: The CDR3 end falls 3 residues outside the read, so it is completed with the germline J gene. The rearrangement joins TRBV18 to TRBJ1-2; 11 bases line up with TRBD1. The V gene's germline CDR1 is KGHSH and CDR2 LQKENI. The CDR3 is 14 amino acids. The CDR3 bases that were read are TGTGCCAGCTCACCCGGGACAGGGGGAGGCGAC. Amino acid sequence: CASSPGTGGGD. From start to end, the CDR3 is CASSPGTGGGDYTF.

This clone was seen a handful of times. The CDR3 extends 3 residues past the end of the read, so its final part is completed from the germline J gene. J is TRBJ2-1 and V is TRBV20-1; 8 bases line up with TRBD1. The V segment lost 6 bases and the J segment 8 bases; nucleotides outside the gene matches: 12. This CDR3 spans 14 amino acids. CDR1 is DFQATT, CDR2 SNEGSKA, per germline (reference sequence). CDR3 DNA, as far as it was read: TGCAGTGCCCTCGGACAGGGCCCGGGGTATGAG. Its protein product is CSALGQGPGYE. The whole CDR3 reads CSALGQGPGYEQFF.

This clone was picked up many times. Partial CDR3 DNA: TGTGCCAGCCTTAGTGGACAGGGGGCTTCCGAG. Residues: CASLSGQGASE. The complete CDR3 reads CASLSGQGASEQYF. The J gene is TRBJ2-7, the V gene TRBV28, with 11 bases identical to TRBD1. With the read ending 3 residues before the CDR3 end, the germline J gene is used to fill in that end. CDR1 is MDHEN, CDR2 SYDVKM, per germline. The J segment lost 6 bases and the V segment lost 8 bases, leaving 9 bases of the junction unmatched. The CDR3 has 14 amino acids.

This clone was seen ten or more times. Coverage ceases 3 residues before the CDR3 finishes, and the germline J gene fills in the end. The gene calls are TRBV6-2 or TRBV6-3 and TRBJ1-5; 12 positions agree with TRBD1. CDR3 size: 16 residues. J was trimmed by 6 bases and V by 2 bases; bases with no gene match: 5. The V gene's germline CDR1 is MNHEY and CDR2 SVGEGT. CDR3 DNA (partial): TGTGCCAGCAGTTACCGGGACAGGGGGCGAGGTCAGCCC. Residues: CASSYRDRGRGQP. The full CDR3 is CASSYRDRGRGQPQHF.

This clone appeared many times. The sequence runs out 3 residues before the end of the CDR3; the remainder is reconstructed from the germline J gene. The chain couples TRBV18 to TRBJ2-3; 9 nucleotides align to TRBD2. CDR3 length equals 16 residues. V was pared by 0 bases and J by 5 bases, with 6 bases of the junction left unmatched. Looked up from germline, CDR1 is KGHSH and CDR2 is LQKENI. The CDR3: CASSPPAGGRKDTQYF. CDR3 DNA (partial): TGTGCCAGCTCACCACCGGCGGGGGGGCGAAAAGATACG.

There are many counts of this clone. The read ends 3 residues early relative to the CDR3; the germline J gene fills the gap. This chain links TRBV10-3 with TRBJ2-7; weak D call: TRBD1 (5 bases). The CDR3 is 12 amino acids. V lost 8 bases to trimming and J lost 3 bases, with 11 bases between them. Germline V CDR1 and CDR2: ENHRY, SYGVKD. The CDR3: CAIGATNYEQYF. The covered CDR3 bases are TGTGCCATCGGGGCCACCAACTACGAG.

There are many counts of this clone. The sequenced fragment ends 3 residues before the CDR3 boundary, so the rest is inferred from the germline J gene. The chain has TRBV6-4 and TRBJ2-2; TRBD2 is a possible D gene (5 bases). The CDR3 covers 13 residues. Trimming left V 4 bases short and J 6 bases short, with 9 bases between. CDR1 and CDR2 from the germline V gene are MRHNA and SNTAGT. CDR3 sequence reads: CASSGERAGELFF. The CDR3 DNA, read in part, is TGTGCCAGCAGTGGTGAGAGGGCCGGGGAG.

This clone was counted at least ten times. The read ends 3 residues shy of where the CDR3 ends; the end is completed using the germline J gene. V and J are TRBV29-1 and TRBJ2-5; the D is unclear. The V and J ends lost 4 bases and 2 bases respectively, with 8 bases between them. Germline V lookup: CDR1 SQVTM, CDR2 ANQGSEA. The CDR3 runs 12 residues. The CDR3: CSVGDGQETQYF. Partial CDR3 DNA: TGCAGCGTTGGAGACGGGCAAGAGACC.

This clone was found a few times. With a much larger clone just one base away, this may be a read error. The read falls 3 residues short of the CDR3 end, and the missing part is taken from the germline J gene. The rearrangement joins TRBV16 to TRBJ2-7; tentative D call: TRBD2 (6 bases). Germline V gives CDR1 KGHSY, CDR2 FQNENV. The CDR3 consists of 14 residues. V was trimmed by 4 bases and J by 0 bases, leaving 10 bases between them. The CDR3 bases that were read are TGTGCCAGCAGCCGCGGGGCAGTCTCCTACGAG. This translates into CASSRGAVSYE. The full CDR3 protein is CASSRGAVSYEQYF.

This clone was detected ten times or more. The DNA ends 3 residues before the CDR3 does, and the rest of the CDR3 is filled in from the germline J gene. The chain recombines TRBV5-1 with TRBJ1-1, with TRBD1 matching 9 bases. The CDR3 length is 15 residues. CDR1 and CDR2 (germline): SGHRS, YFSETQ. The V gene end was trimmed by 3 bases and the J gene end by 1 base; junction bases not matched to a gene: 4. CDR3 in amino acids: CASSSGQGQNTEAFF. CDR3 DNA (partial): TGCGCCAGCAGCTCGGGACAGGGACAGAACACTGAA.

This clone was counted at least ten times. The CDR3 end is not reached by the read, which stops 3 residues before it; the germline J gene fills it in. The V call is TRBV20-1, the J call TRBJ2-5; tentatively, D is TRBD2 (6 bases). The CDR3 totals 15 residues. V lost 0 bases and J 5 bases, leaving 16 bases between the germline ends. Germline loops: CDR1 DFQATT, CDR2 SNEGSKA (reference sequence). CDR3 protein: CSARDPGRGGETQYF. CDR3 bases read: TGCAGTGCTAGAGATCCGGGGCGGGGAGGCGAGACC.